This T cell receptor beta chain was recovered during a study of sequential checkpoint blockade in melanoma. Looking at the study overall: Some 22 patients had tumor biopsies before treatment and at week 13. General observations from the study: Rising tumor T-cell fraction and clonality meant about 30 times likelier benefit.

Germline V gives CDR1 GTSNPN, CDR2 SVGIG (reference sequence). V gave up 6 bases and J gave up 1 base, with 9 bases separating them. This CDR3 contains 12 residues. Treatment: randomized to nivolumab then ipilimumab (arm A) or the reverse (arm B). DNA-damaging chemotherapy had not been given to any patient beforehand. Sequencing was performed with immunoSEQ multiplex PCR; in TCRdb, only in-frame clones are kept and a portion is missing. The data hold some 3,300 clones, with 34% observed a single time. This clone rates as medium-sized (0.01 to 0.1%). The antigen is undetermined. The rearrangement links TRBV30 to TRBJ1-1, with D hard to call. Material: tumor tissue (inferred from file names), obtained from a patient given nivolumab and ipilimumab in sequence. The receptor was derived from a human donor with melanoma. CDR3 residues: CACGKGNTEAFF. In DNA form, the CDR3 reads TGTGCCTGCGGGAAAGGGAACACTGAAGCTTTCTTT.